This T cell receptor beta chain originates from a study of T-cell memory formation after mild COVID-19. Study in general: TCR clusters were mostly donor specific.

A word on this clonotype: Its antigen is not known.

Constant-segment primers were used for 5'RACE, and the resulting TCR alpha and TCR beta cDNA libraries carried sample barcodes and UMIs. TCRdb recomputed calls from the 5' RACE reads with MiXCR, one row per CDR3 protein. The sample contains roughly 450,000 distinct CDR3 sequences, 15% to 20% of which appear only once. CDR1 is SGHVS and CDR2 is FNYEAQ in the germline V gene. CDR3 length: 15 residues. V shed 1 base and J shed 0 bases, with 9 bases lying between them. Study-wide points: CD4+ contracting clones were found mainly in CM and EM, and CD8+ ones in EMRA.

V usage is TRBV7-6 and J usage is TRBJ1-1; no reliable D call. The material sequenced was PBMCs or a T cell subset sorted from them (not recorded which). The sequence came from an adult woman who had mild COVID-19 (a few samples of this study predate the infection). Cell type and time point are not known. CDR3 amino acids: CASSLERIMNTEAFF. The CDR3 coding sequence is TGTGCCAGCAGCTTAGAAAGGATCATGAACACTGAAGCTTTCTTT.